The clone carrying this TCR beta chain was observed a single time. From germline, CDR1 is MNHNS and CDR2 SASEGT. The CDR3 extends over 15 amino acids. The junction had 5 bases not matched to a gene; V was cut back by 2 bases and J by 4 bases. This sample was included in a study of preoperative IRX-2 immunotherapy in early breast cancer. Treatment indicated: preoperative locoregional IRX-2 cytokine immunotherapy. Preoperative locoregional IRX-2 cytokine immunotherapy was tested in the phase Ib source study. Using immunoSEQ multiplex PCR, the repertoire was profiled, and TCRdb retains in-frame clones only, with some absent. Among about 24,000 clones listed, roughly 90% were seen once.

The sequence was collected from a human donor with breast cancer. This rearrangement joins TRBV6-1 to TRBJ2-5, with TRBD2 identical over 9 bases. The sequenced sample was tumor tissue, obtained after IRX-2 immunotherapy. The CDR3 sequence is CASSELAGFGETQYF. Written as DNA, the CDR3 is TGTGCCAGCAGTGAACTAGCGGGGTTTGGAGAGACCCAGTACTTC.